The 22 T cell receptor beta chains below were found in one sample sequenced in a study of shared clonotypes between healthy human individuals. Naive CD8 isolation took CD45RO-negative cells positively selected for CCR7 and excluded terminally differentiated effector memory CD45RA+ cells. The assay was immunoSEQ multiplex PCR, and TCRdb's table has in-frame clones only and misses some. The sample records roughly 2,000,000 clones, about 95% being singletons. The material sequenced was naive CD8+ T cells sorted from blood. These receptors all come from a man aged 18 to 29 in good health.

This chain connects TRBV4-1 to TRBJ2-5; TRBD2 agrees at 8 bases. The V gene end was trimmed by 0 bases and the J gene end by 4 bases; junction bases not matched to a gene: 4. CDR1 MGHRA and CDR2 YSYEKL come from the germline V gene. This CDR3 is built from 15 residues. The CDR3 protein is CASSQDPTSGETQYF. Here the CDR3 DNA reads TGCGCCAGCAGCCAAGACCCCACTAGCGGAGAGACCCAGTACTTC.

The gene calls are TRBV4-1 and TRBJ1-1, with 11 bases lining up with TRBD1. Trimming cost V 2 bases and J 0 bases; bases outside gene matches: 5. Germline V gene data show CDR1 as MGHRA and CDR2 as YSYEKL. The CDR3 loop spans 17 amino acids. This CDR3 reads CASSQLGQGGLNTEAFF. The CDR3 coding sequence is TGCGCCAGCAGCCAACTGGGACAGGGGGGATTGAACACTGAAGCTTTCTTT.

This chain links TRBV4-3 with TRBJ1-1; 9 bases are a match to TRBD1. Trimming took 5 bases from V and 4 from J; bases not matched to a gene: 11. The CDR3 spans 16 residues. Germline loops: CDR1 LGHNA, CDR2 YSLEER. The CDR3: CASSVGTGWGSTEAFF. The CDR3 DNA is TGCGCCAGCAGCGTCGGGACAGGGTGGGGAAGCACTGAAGCTTTCTTT.

The chain links TRBV7-2 to TRBJ2-1; 7 nucleotides align to TRBD2. The CDR3 contains 16 residues. Germline V gene data show CDR1 as SGHTA and CDR2 as FQGNSA. V lost 5 bases to trimming and J lost 6 bases; unmatched junction nucleotides: 13. The CDR3 here is CASSPFEGGLVNEQFF. The CDR3 DNA reads TGTGCCAGCAGCCCCTTTGAGGGAGGGTTAGTCAATGAGCAGTTCTTC.

The rearrangement joins TRBV29-1 to TRBJ1-2, with D possibly TRBD1 on 5 matching bases. The CDR3 consists of 13 residues. Trimming took off 7 bases at V and 2 bases at J, with 14 bases between the two ends. Germline CDR1 SQVTM, CDR2 ANQGSEA. The CDR3 DNA reads as TGCAGCGCCCTACGGGAGGGGAACTATGGCTACACCTTC. Translated: CSALREGNYGYTF.

The chain carries TRBV30 and TRBJ2-1, with D uncertain. Germline V gene data show CDR1 as GTSNPN and CDR2 as SVGIG (reference sequence). V was shortened by 2 bases and J by 6 bases, with 8 bases between the two germline ends. This CDR3 has 12 amino acids. CDR3 coding DNA: TGTGCCTGGAGTTGGTATGGCAATGAGCAGTTCTTC. Its translation is CAWSWYGNEQFF.

This chain uses TRBV13 with TRBJ2-3, with a possible D match to TRBD2 (6 bases). From germline, CDR1 is PRHDT and CDR2 FYEKMQ (reference sequence). The CDR3 runs 16 residues. V lost 5 bases, J lost 0 bases, and 15 bases lay in between. CDR3 protein: CASSPAGGTSTDTQYF. Written as DNA, the CDR3 is TGTGCCAGCAGCCCCGCGGGCGGGACTAGCACAGATACGCAGTATTTT.

This chain joins TRBV6-1 and TRBJ2-7; tentatively, D is TRBD1 (6 bases). The length of the CDR3 is 15 residues. The V gene lost 6 bases and the J gene lost 0 bases, with 15 bases spanning the gap. Germline assignment: CDR1 MNHNS and CDR2 SASEGT. As DNA, the CDR3 is TGTGCCAGCAGCTATCGACAGGAGAGCTCCTACGAGCAGTACTTC. Encoded protein: CASSYRQESSYEQYF.

This clone was counted once. V is TRBV7-9 and J is TRBJ2-7; 9 nucleotides line up with TRBD1. V was clipped by 1 base and J by 5 bases; unmatched bases: 9. CDR3 length: 16 residues. Looked up from germline, CDR1 is SEHNR and CDR2 is FQNEAQ (reference sequence). The CDR3: CASSLGPRTGVDEQYF. The CDR3 DNA reads TGTGCCAGCAGCTTAGGACCGAGGACAGGGGTAGACGAGCAGTACTTC. The full variable domain, rest sourced from reference TRBV7-9 and TRBJ2-7, is DTGVSQNPRHKITKRGQNVTFRCDPISEHNRLYWYRQTLGQGPEFLTYFQNEAQLEKSRLLSDRFSAERPKGSFSTLEIQRTEQGDSAMYLCASSLGPRTGVDEQYFGPGTRLTVT.

This clone was seen just once. This chain links TRBV2 with TRBJ1-1; 7 bases match TRBD1. Germline V CDR1 and CDR2: SNHLY, FYNNEI. The CDR3 loop spans 15 amino acids. Losses at the gene ends were 6 bases for V and 7 bases for J; bases not matched to a gene: 14. As DNA, the CDR3 is TGTGCCAGCAGGGTTTTTGACAGGGTTGGAGGTGAAGCTTTCTTT. This codes for CASRVFDRVGGEAFF.

V is TRBV6-1 and J is TRBJ2-7; D is ambiguous. The V end lost 4 bases, the J end lost 2 bases, and 12 bases lay between the germline ends. The CDR3 is made up of 14 amino acids. Germline V CDR1 and CDR2: MNHNS, SASEGT. The CDR3 here is CASSVLSTAYEQYF. The CDR3 bases are TGTGCCAGCAGTGTCCTGAGCACCGCCTACGAGCAGTACTTC.

The chain recombines TRBV7-2 with TRBJ1-6; perhaps TRBD1 as D (5 bases). Trimming stripped 3 bases from V and 0 bases from J, with 15 bases between. The CDR3 consists of 18 residues. Germline loops: CDR1 SGHTA, CDR2 FQGNSA. CDR3 DNA: TGTGCCAGCAGCTTCCAAACCACAGGTAGCTCCTATAATTCACCCCTCCACTTT. The encoded protein is CASSFQTTGSSYNSPLHF.

The J gene is TRBJ2-3, the V gene TRBV7-2, with a possible D match to TRBD1 (5 bases). CDR1 is SGHTA, CDR2 FQGNSA, per germline. V lost 5 bases, J lost 8 bases, and 8 bases lay in between. The CDR3 contains 11 residues. CDR3 sequence reads: CASSEGVTQYF. The CDR3 region has the DNA TGTGCCAGCAGCGAAGGGGTTACGCAGTATTTT.

The chain couples TRBV11-3 to TRBJ1-5; D is unclear. V lost 3 bases and J lost 4, with 13 bases in between. The CDR3 totals 15 residues. CDR1 and CDR2 from the germline V gene are SGHNT and YENEEA. CDR3 region: CASSFAVPSNQPQHF. The CDR3 DNA reads TGTGCCAGCAGCTTTGCGGTACCCTCTAATCAGCCCCAGCATTTT.

J is TRBJ2-2 and V is TRBV5-1; D might be TRBD1 or TRBD2, each matching 6 bases. Germline V gene lookup returns CDR1 SGHRS and CDR2 YFSETQ. The CDR3 has 16 residues. V was shortened by 3 bases and J by 4 bases, with 16 bases between the two germline ends. CDR3 loop: CASSSAVGGGTGELFF. The CDR3 nucleotides read TGCGCCAGCAGCTCCGCCGTCGGGGGCGGCACCGGGGAGCTGTTTTTT.

The J gene is TRBJ2-5, the V gene TRBV11-2; a weak D match, TRBD2 (5 bases). V was trimmed by 4 bases and J by 1 base, leaving 10 bases between them. This CDR3 is built from 14 residues. The germline gives CDR1 SGHAT, CDR2 FQNNGV. CDR3 sequence reads: CASSYEGFQETQYF. The CDR3 DNA follows: TGTGCCAGCAGCTACGAGGGTTTCCAAGAGACCCAGTACTTC.

About this clone itself: The same CDR3 can be traced to other DNA sequences in this sample. The CDR3 DNA follows: TGTGCCAGCAGTTACTCGGAGGGCAACTATGGCTACACCTTC. As protein: CASSYSEGNYGYTF. The V call is TRBV6-6, the J call TRBJ1-2; D is unresolved. The ends were cut back, 0 bases at V and 2 bases at J, with 7 bases in the middle. This CDR3 has 14 residues. Looked up from germline, CDR1 is MNHNY and CDR2 is SVGAGI (reference sequence).

Remarks on this clone: The sample carries other DNA sequences with the same CDR3. V is TRBV11-2 and J is TRBJ2-7; D gene uncertain. There are 12 residues in the CDR3. Germline V lookup: CDR1 SGHAT, CDR2 FQNNGV. Trimming shortened V by 0 bases and J by 6 bases, and 6 bases separated the two germline ends. The CDR3, as DNA: TGTGCCAGCAGCTTAGACAGGAGCGAGCAGTACTTC. Amino acid sequence: CASSLDRSEQYF.

This clone was seen a single time. The V gene is TRBV11-1, the J gene TRBJ2-3, with TRBD2 identical over 11 bases. Germline V gene data show CDR1 as SGHAT and CDR2 as FQDESV (reference sequence). The J segment lost 2 bases and the V segment lost 5 bases, leaving 3 bases of the junction unmatched. This CDR3 has 15 residues. Here the CDR3 reads CASSRLAGNTDTQYF. CDR3 nucleotide sequence: TGTGCCAGCAGCCGACTAGCGGGGAACACAGATACGCAGTATTTT.

As to this clone: Other DNA sequences of this sample code for an identical CDR3. The CDR3 reads CASSETASSYEQYF. CDR3 nucleotide sequence: TGTGCCAGCAGTGAAACCGCGAGTTCCTACGAGCAGTACTTC. This chain joins TRBV6-1 and TRBJ2-7, with no clear D. V lost 2 bases, J lost 1 base, and 9 bases lay in between. Germline CDR1 reads MNHNS; CDR2 reads SASEGT. This CDR3 region has 14 residues.

This rearrangement joins TRBV10-3 to TRBJ2-1; D tentatively reads TRBD1 or TRBD2 (6 bases each). The length of the CDR3 is 16 residues. CDR1 ENHRY and CDR2 SYGVKD come from the germline V gene. The ends were cut back, 3 bases at V and 3 bases at J, with 15 bases in the middle. As DNA, the CDR3 is TGTGCCATCAGTGAAACCCCGGGGGACAACTACAATGAGCAGTTCTTC. Protein: CAISETPGDNYNEQFF.

In the case of this clone: The same CDR3 is also encoded by other DNA sequences in this sample. The chain joins TRBV7-9 to TRBJ1-3; D is unclear. This CDR3 spans 13 amino acids. Germline CDR1 reads SEHNR; CDR2 reads FQNEAQ (reference sequence). Between the trimmed V and J ends, which lost 2 bases and 1 base, there was a span of 3 bases. In nucleotides, the CDR3 is TGTGCCAGCAGCTTACTATCTGGAAACACCATATATTTT. It specifies CASSLLSGNTIYF.